This T cell receptor beta chain was sequenced during a study of shared clonotypes between healthy human individuals. Study findings and constraints: Non-shared clonotypes were found to have lower generation probabilities than the clonotypes that were shared by all four of the sorted-subset donors.

With respect to this clone: Its matching antigen is unknown.

J was trimmed by 2 bases and V by 3 bases; bases with no gene match: 5. CDR3 length: 14 residues. Germline V gives CDR1 SGHNT, CDR2 YYREEE (reference sequence). The method was immunoSEQ multiplex PCR; TCRdb's version includes in-frame clones alone and lacks a portion of them. The sample consists of over 2 million clones, 85% to 95% of them appearing once. V usage is TRBV5-4 and J usage is TRBJ2-7; the match to TRBD2 covers 7 bases. The sequenced material came from naive CD4+ T cells from PBMCs. The subset: CD45RA+ positively selected. This receptor was obtained from a man aged 18-30 years in good health. Some clones in this sample may be carry-over from other donors' samples. CDR3 coding DNA: TGTGCCAGCAGCTCTGGGGGGGGAACCTACGAGCAGTACTTC. This encodes CASSSGGGTYEQYF.